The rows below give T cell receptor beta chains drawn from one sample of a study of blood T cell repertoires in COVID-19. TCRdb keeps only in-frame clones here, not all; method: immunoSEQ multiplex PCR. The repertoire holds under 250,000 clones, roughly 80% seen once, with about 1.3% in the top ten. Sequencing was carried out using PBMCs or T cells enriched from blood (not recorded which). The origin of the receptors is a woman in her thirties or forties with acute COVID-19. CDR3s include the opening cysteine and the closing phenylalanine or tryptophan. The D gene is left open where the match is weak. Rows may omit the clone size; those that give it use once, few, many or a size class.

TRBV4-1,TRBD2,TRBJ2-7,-,TGCGCCAGCAGCCTACAATTCTCGGGGGGGGCCTTCCACGAGCAGTACTTC,CASSLQFSGGAFHEQYF
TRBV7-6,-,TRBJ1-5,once,TGTGCCAGCAGCTTAGGGCGGGGCAGGGCAAATCAGCCCCAGCATTTT,CASSLGRGRANQPQHF
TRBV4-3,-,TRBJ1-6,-,TGCGCCAGCAGCCAAGATAGGAGAAGCGGCAATTCACCCCTCCACTTT,CASSQDRRSGNSPLHF
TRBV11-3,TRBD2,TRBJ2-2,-,TGTGCCAGCAGCGGGACTAGCGGGAGAGGTGGGGAGCTGTTTTTT,CASSGTSGRGGELFF
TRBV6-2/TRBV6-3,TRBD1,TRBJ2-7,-,TGTGCCAGCAGTTACACCAGGGGGCGGGACGAGCAGTACTTC,CASSYTRGRDEQYF
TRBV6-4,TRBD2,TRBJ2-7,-,TGTGCCAGCAGTGACGGGGGGGAGACCTACGAGCAGTACTTC,CASSDGGETYEQYF
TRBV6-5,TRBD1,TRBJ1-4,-,TGTGCCAGCAGATTTGACAGGGGCCGAAATGAAAAACTGTTTTTT,CASRFDRGRNEKLFF
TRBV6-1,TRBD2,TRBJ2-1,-,TGTGCCAGCAGTGAAGCTTCAGAGACTAGCCGAGGTGAGCAGTTCTTC,CASSEASETSRGEQFF
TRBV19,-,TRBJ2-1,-,TGTGCCAGTAGTACTATCCGACAGGGAGGTGAGCAGTTCTTC,CASSTIRQGGEQFF
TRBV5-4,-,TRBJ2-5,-,TGTGCCAGCAGCTTAGGTGGCGCAGCGGAGACCCAGTACTTC,CASSLGGAAETQYF
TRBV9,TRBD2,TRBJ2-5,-,TGTGCCAGCAGCGTGGCCAGCGGGGGGGCCGTGGCCCAGTACTTC,CASSVASGGAVAQYF
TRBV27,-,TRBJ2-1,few,TGTGCCAGCAGTTTAACCGGGGTTAGCTCCTACAATGAGCAGTTCTTC,CASSLTGVSSYNEQFF
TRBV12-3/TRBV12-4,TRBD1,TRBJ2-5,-,TGTGCCAGCAGTCCTGGGACAGGAGAGACCCAGTACTTC,CASSPGTGETQYF
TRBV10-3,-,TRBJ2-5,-,TGTGCCACCGGCCGCGGGGCTCAAGAGACCCAGTACTTC,CATGRGAQETQYF
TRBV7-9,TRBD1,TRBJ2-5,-,TGTGCCAGCAGCTTTTCGGACAGGGGGTTTTTCGAGACCCAGTACTTC,CASSFSDRGFFETQYF
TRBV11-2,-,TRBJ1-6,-,TGTGCCAGCAGGTCCGGGGGTCCTAATTCACCCCTCCACTTT,CASRSGGPNSPLHF
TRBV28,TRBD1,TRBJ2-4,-,TGTGCCAGCAGTTTCACAGGGGGCCTAGCCAAAAACATTCAGTACTTC,CASSFTGGLAKNIQYF
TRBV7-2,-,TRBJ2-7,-,TGTGCCAGCAGCTCAGGAAGGACAGATTACGAGCAGTACTTC,CASSSGRTDYEQYF
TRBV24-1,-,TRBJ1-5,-,TGTGCCACCAGTGATTCGGCAGGGCGGAACAATCAGCCCCAGCATTTT,CATSDSAGRNNQPQHF
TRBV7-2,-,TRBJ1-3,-,TGTGCCAGCAGCTTAGGCACAGGGCTCTCTGGAAACACCATATATTTT,CASSLGTGLSGNTIYF
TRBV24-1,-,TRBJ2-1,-,TGTGCCACCAGTGATAGGGGTCACTCCTACAATGAGCAGTTCTTC,CATSDRGHSYNEQFF
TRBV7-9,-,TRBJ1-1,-,TGTGCCAGCAGCTTAGCAGCGGGCTTCAACACTGAAGCTTTCTTT,CASSLAAGFNTEAFF
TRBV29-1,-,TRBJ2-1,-,TGCAGCGTTCCCGATCCGCAGGGGAAATACTACAATGAGCAGTTCTTC,CSVPDPQGKYYNEQFF
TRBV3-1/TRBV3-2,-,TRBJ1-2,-,TGTGCCAGCAGCCAAAGTACGGGGGGCTACACCTTC,CASSQSTGGYTF
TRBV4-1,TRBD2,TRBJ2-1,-,TGCGCCAGCAGCCAAGATTACCGGGGGGGAAGGAATGAGCAGTTCTTC,CASSQDYRGGRNEQFF
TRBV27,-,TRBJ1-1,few,TGTGCCAGCAGTGGACTTCTAATGCGGGGGAACACTGAAGCTTTCTTT,CASSGLLMRGNTEAFF
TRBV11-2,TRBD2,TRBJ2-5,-,TGTGCCAGCAGCCGGGACTATGAGACCCAGTACTTC,CASSRDYETQYF
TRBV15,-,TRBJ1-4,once,TGTGCCACCAGCAGCCGGGTTACGAATGAAAAACTGTTTTTT,CATSSRVTNEKLFF
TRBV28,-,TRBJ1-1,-,TGTGCCAGCAGTTTCCAAATGCGGACTGAAGCTTTCTTT,CASSFQMRTEAFF
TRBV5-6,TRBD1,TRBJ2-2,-,TGTGCCAGCAGCCTCCTCACAGGGGGCGCGAACACCGGGGAGCTGTTTTTT,CASSLLTGGANTGELFF
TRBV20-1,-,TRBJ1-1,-,TGCAGTGCTAGAGTTCTCACTGAAGCTTTCTTT,CSARVLTEAFF
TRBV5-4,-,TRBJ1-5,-,TGTGCCAGCAGCTTGGCCTACTTCCGGACCTGGAACGAGGGCCAGCCCCAGCATTTT,CASSLAYFRTWNEGQPQHF
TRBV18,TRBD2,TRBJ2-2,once,TGTGCCAGCTCCCACGGAGGGACTAGAACAACCGGGGAGCTGTTTTTT,CASSHGGTRTTGELFF
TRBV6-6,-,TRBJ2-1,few,TGTGCCAGTAGTCCCATCAGGGGCGGGGGTATGGACAATGAGCAGTTCTTC,CASSPIRGGGMDNEQFF
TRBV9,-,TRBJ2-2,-,TGTGCCAGCAGCGTAGGCGGTGCGAACACCGGGGAGCTGTTTTTT,CASSVGGANTGELFF
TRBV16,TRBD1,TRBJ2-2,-,TGTGCCAGCAGCCAAACAGGGGGTGCGAACACCGGGGAGCTGTTTTTT,CASSQTGGANTGELFF
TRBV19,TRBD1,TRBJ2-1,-,TGTGCCAGCACCCCTTCTGCGGGACAGGCATTAACTACAAAGCAGTTCTTC,CASTPSAGQALTTKQFF
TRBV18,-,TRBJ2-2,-,TGTGCCAGCTCACCAAAAGTAAGAGCGGGTTCCGGGGAGCTGTTTTTT,CASSPKVRAGSGELFF
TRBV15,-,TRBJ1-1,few,TGTGCCACCAGCGTACAAGGACAGCCCGGCACTGAAGCTTTCTTT,CATSVQGQPGTEAFF
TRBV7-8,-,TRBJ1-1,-,TGTGCCAGCAGCTTGGAGGCTGAAGCTTTCTTT,CASSLEAEAFF
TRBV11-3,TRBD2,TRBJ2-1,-,TGTGCCAGCAGCCTCAATAGCGGGCCCGAGCAGTTCTTC,CASSLNSGPEQFF
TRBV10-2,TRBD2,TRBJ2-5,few,TGCGCCAGCAGTACCGGGAGGGCCCGGGAGACCCAGTACTTC,CASSTGRARETQYF
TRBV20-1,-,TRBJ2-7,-,TGCAGCTCCGGGAGCTCCTACGAGCAGTACTTC,CSSGSSYEQYF
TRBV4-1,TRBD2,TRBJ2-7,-,TGCGCCAGCAGCCAAGACCTAGCGGGAGTGTTCTACGAGCAGTACTTC,CASSQDLAGVFYEQYF
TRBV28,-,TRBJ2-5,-,TGTGCCAGCAGTTTAGTGGGAGTTTCTGAGACCCAGTACTTC,CASSLVGVSETQYF
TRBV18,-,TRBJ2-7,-,TGTGCCAGCTCATCGGGGGACTCCTACGAGCAGTACTTC,CASSSGDSYEQYF
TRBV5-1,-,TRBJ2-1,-,TGCGCCAGCAGCATTGAGACTACGACCAGCTCCTACAATGAGCAGTTCTTC,CASSIETTTSSYNEQFF
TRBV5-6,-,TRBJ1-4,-,TGTGCCAGCAGCTTGACAAATGAAAAACTGTTTTTT,CASSLTNEKLFF
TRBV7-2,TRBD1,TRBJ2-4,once,TGTGCCAGCAGCTTAGGACAGGGGCTAGCCAAAAACATTCAGTACTTC,CASSLGQGLAKNIQYF
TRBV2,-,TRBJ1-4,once,TGTGCCAGCAGGGACTATTTTGCAACTAATGAAAAACTGTTTTTT,CASRDYFATNEKLFF
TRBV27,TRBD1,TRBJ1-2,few,TGTGCCAGCAGTTTATCGAAAGAGGACAGGGTGGCCAGGGGCTATGGCTACACCTTC,CASSLSKEDRVARGYGYTF
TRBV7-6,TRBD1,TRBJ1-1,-,TGTGCCAGCAGCCTCTACAGGGGGAACACTGAAGCTTTCTTT,CASSLYRGNTEAFF
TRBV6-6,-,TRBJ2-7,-,TGTGCCAGCAGTTACTTGGTGAGCTCCTACGAGCAGTACTTC,CASSYLVSSYEQYF